Reported below is one T cell receptor (beta chain). Its antigen is as yet unknown. V dropped 8 bases and J dropped 1; count of bases not matched to a gene: 6. The CDR3 is made up of 14 amino acids. The germline CDR1 and CDR2 sequences are SGHRS and YFSETQ. The data derive from a study of PD-L1 blockade in urothelial cancer. Study background: In the mid-2010s, patients got going on atezolizumab, taking 1,200 mg intravenously every 3 weeks. Timepoints chosen for blood analysis were 3 weeks (second dose) and 6 weeks after treatment start.

Notes on the study in general: Stronger expansion of tumor-associated clones in blood at 3 weeks distinguished durable-benefit patients.

TCRdb's table, derived via immunoSEQ multiplex PCR, lists solely in-frame clones and lacks some. Seen here are 72,000 or so clones, more than 70% observed once, and the top ten hold roughly 12%. Time point indicated: peripheral blood 6 weeks after treatment start. Enrolled patients showed locally advanced or metastatic urothelial carcinoma. This specimen was PBMCs, taken around atezolizumab (anti-PD-L1) treatment. The rearrangement links TRBV5-1 to TRBJ2-3; 8 bases map to TRBD1. The origin of this receptor is a man aged 55 to 69 with urothelial cancer. The CDR3 is CASYPGQGTDTQYF. CDR3 DNA: TGCGCCAGTTATCCGGGACAGGGCACAGATACGCAGTATTTT. The entire variable domain, with the rest obtained from reference TRBV5-1 and TRBJ2-3, is as follows: KAGVTQTPRYLIKTRGQQVTLSCSPISGHRSVSWYQQTPGQGLQFLFEYFSETQRNKGNFPGRFSGRQFSNSRSEMNVSTLELGDSALYLCASYPGQGTDTQYFGPGTRLTVL.